This TCR beta chain was identified in a study of blood T cell repertoires in COVID-19. The protocol was immunoSEQ multiplex PCR, while the TCRdb copy is restricted to in-frame clones and leaves out a portion. Of a few hundred thousand clones listed, about 90% are singletons. Germline CDR1 and CDR2: LNHDA and SQIVND (reference sequence). V was pared by 4 bases and J by 0 bases, with 10 bases between. CDR3 length equals 14 residues. This clonotype was sampled from a middle-aged man in a cohort exposed to, infected with or recovered from COVID-19 (not recorded which). The V call is TRBV19, the J call TRBJ2-7; a possible D gene is TRBD1 (6 bases). Input material: PBMCs or T cells enriched from blood (not recorded which). The CDR3 region has the DNA TGTGCCAGTAGTACACAGGGAAACTCCTACGAGCAGTACTTC. Residues: CASSTQGNSYEQYF.